This passage covers 17 T cell receptor beta chains from one sample sequenced in a study of blood T cells in healthy people across ages (dated by TCRdb to between 2015 and 2017). The library was generated by 5' RACE. Sequenced on an Illumina HiSeq 2500. The second PCR ran for roughly 7 to 12 cycles and used a J-beta primer mix along with a sample-barcoded 5' primer. TCRdb applied fastp at Q25 and MiXCR to the public reads, then kept only in-frame beta chains. Rows are unified per CDR3 protein, each entry keeping the most common DNA and genes. This sample has hundreds of thousands of distinct CDR3 sequences in its table, and roughly 64% of those were observed once. In total, the top ten clones hold about 20% of the sample. Sequencing input: blood. All receptors come from a man aged 30-40 years in good health.

This chain uses TRBV25-1 with TRBJ2-7, with TRBD1 matching 10 bases. Germline V lookup: CDR1 MGHDK, CDR2 SYGVNS. The junction had 5 bases not matched to a gene; V was cut back by 3 bases and J by 3 bases. This CDR3 comprises 15 residues. Here the CDR3 DNA reads TGTGCCAGCAGTGATGCCGGGACAGGGGACTACGAGCAGTACTTC. Protein: CASSDAGTGDYEQYF.

The CDR3: CSSSLGSTEAFF. CDR3 in DNA: TGCAGCTCATCCCTTGGGAGCACTGAAGCTTTCTTT. The rearrangement links TRBV29-1 to TRBJ1-1; D not certain. V was cut by 8 bases and J by 4 bases, with 14 bases left in between. Germline CDR1 is SQVTM and CDR2 is ANQGSEA. CDR3 length: 12 residues.

DNA of the CDR3: TGTGCCAGCAGCGGGATAGGGCTGTTGGATACGCAGTATTTT. It translates to CASSGIGLLDTQYF. The chain couples TRBV7-2 to TRBJ2-3; no clear D gene. The CDR3 extends over 14 amino acids. V shed 5 bases and J shed 6 bases, with 15 bases lying between them. In germline, CDR1 is SGHTA, CDR2 FQGNSA.

The chain employs TRBV7-8 and TRBJ2-1; the match to TRBD2 covers 8 bases. Germline assignment: CDR1 SGHVS and CDR2 FQNEAQ. There are 16 residues in the CDR3. V shed 5 bases and J 5 bases; nucleotides not matched to a gene: 11. CDR3: CASSRRQRGTDNEQFF. As DNA, the CDR3 is TGTGCCAGCAGCCGACGGCAGCGGGGGACCGACAATGAGCAGTTCTTC.

CDR3 nucleotides: TGTGCCACCAGCAGAGGTGTTTTGTTTGAGGGAATCTACAATGAGCAGTTCTTC. This encodes CATSRGVLFEGIYNEQFF. The rearrangement uses TRBV15 and TRBJ2-1; D is possibly TRBD2 (5 bases). Germline V gives CDR1 LNHNV, CDR2 YYDKDF (reference sequence). The CDR3 is 18 residues long. V lost 1 base to trimming and J lost 3 bases, with 19 bases between them.

V is TRBV5-1 and J is TRBJ2-6; D might be TRBD2 (6 bases). CDR1 SGHRS and CDR2 YFSETQ come from the germline V gene. V was trimmed by 9 bases and J by 1 base, leaving 17 bases between them. The CDR3 totals 16 residues. CDR3 DNA: TGCGCCACCGCCGGGACGGGAGCTTCTGGGGCCAACGTCCTGACTTTC. Its protein is CATAGTGASGANVLTF. Together with reference TRBV5-1 and TRBJ2-6, the CDR3 gives the full variable domain: KAGVTQTPRYLIKTRGQQVTLSCSPISGHRSVSWYQQTPGQGLQFLFEYFSETQRNKGNFPGRFSGRQFSNSRSEMNVSTLELGDSALYLCATAGTGASGANVLTFGAGSRLTVL.

The chain combines TRBV11-2 with TRBJ2-5; the match to TRBD1 covers 8 bases. The trim removed 1 base at V and 4 bases at J, leaving 8 bases unmatched. The length of the CDR3 is 16 residues. CDR1 is SGHAT, CDR2 FQNNGV, per germline. CDR3 nucleotide sequence: TGTGCCAGCAGCTTAGGCGCCAGGGGGCGAGTAGAGACCCAGTACTTC. Amino acids: CASSLGARGRVETQYF.

The chain combines TRBV28 with TRBJ2-4; tentatively, D is TRBD1 (7 bases). There are 13 residues in the CDR3. The V end was cut by 5 bases, the J end by 13 bases, with 18 bases between. The germline CDR1 and CDR2 sequences are MDHEN and SYDVKM. The CDR3, as DNA: TGTGCCAGCAGTGCGGGACAGTTGGAAGAGCAGTACTTC. It translates to CASSAGQLEEQYF.

This clonotype was seen just once. Germline and junction disagree at one end, which may indicate a read error. The V gene is TRBV12-3 or TRBV12-4, the J gene TRBJ2-3, with D perhaps TRBD1 or TRBD2 (6 bases each). The CDR3 length is 15 residues. CDR3 protein: CASSLVGGRVDTQYF. In nucleotides, the CDR3 is TGCGCCAGCAGCTTGGTCGGGGGCCGCGTAGATACGCAGTATTTT.

This clonotype was counted at least ten times. The chain is built from TRBV3-1 and TRBJ2-5; 7 bases map to TRBD2. The junction had 4 bases not matched to a gene; V was cut back by 4 bases and J by 2 bases. CDR3 length: 14 amino acids. Germline CDR1 and CDR2: LGHDT and YNNKEL (reference sequence). The CDR3 protein is CASSLGGIQETQYF. The CDR3 nucleotides are TGTGCCAGCAGCCTGGGAGGGATACAAGAGACCCAGTACTTC.

The rearrangement joins TRBV5-1 to TRBJ2-1, with 11 bases aligning to TRBD2. The CDR3 is 15 amino acids. Germline CDR1 is SGHRS and CDR2 is YFSETQ. The J segment lost 10 bases and the V segment lost 4 bases, leaving 10 bases of the junction unmatched. The CDR3 spells CASSTTSGSGREQFF. The CDR3 DNA sequence: TGCGCCAGCAGCACTACTAGCGGGAGTGGACGGGAGCAGTTCTTC.

The genes are TRBV4-1 and TRBJ1-4; D not resolved. V lost 4 bases, J lost 0 bases, and 9 bases lay in between. CDR3 length equals 15 residues. The germline V gene has CDR1 MGHRA and CDR2 YSYEKL. The CDR3 DNA sequence: TGCGCCAGCAGCCTCCTGGGGACAACTAATGAAAAACTGTTTTTT. It encodes CASSLLGTTNEKLFF.

The rearrangement links TRBV20-1 to TRBJ2-3; TRBD1 is a possible D gene (5 bases). The CDR3 is made up of 18 amino acids. The germline V gene has CDR1 DFQATT and CDR2 SNEGSKA (reference sequence). V dropped 0 bases and J dropped 0 bases, with 19 bases sitting between them. The CDR3 sequence is CSARDFRGPASSTDTQYF. CDR3 DNA: TGCAGTGCTAGAGATTTTAGGGGCCCGGCGTCTAGCACAGATACGCAGTATTTT.

Only one count was recorded for this clonotype. The CDR3 DNA reads TGCAGCGTTGAGGTACAGCTTAATGAAAAACTGTTTTTT. Residues: CSVEVQLNEKLFF. The chain carries TRBV29-1 and TRBJ1-4; no clear D. V was pared by 3 bases and J by 4 bases, with 9 bases between. The CDR3 extends over 13 amino acids. Germline V gene sequence: CDR1 SQVTM, CDR2 ANQGSEA.

The V call is TRBV24-1, the J call TRBJ2-1; D not certain. This CDR3 contains 14 residues. Trimming shortened V by 3 bases and J by 4 bases, and 9 bases separated the two germline ends. From germline, CDR1 is KGHDR and CDR2 SFDVKD. CDR3 sequence reads: CATSDPDGYNEQFF. In DNA, the CDR3 is TGTGCCACCAGTGATCCTGACGGATACAATGAGCAGTTCTTC.

The table lists this clonotype with a count of one. The chain couples TRBV5-1 to TRBJ2-1; D is perhaps TRBD1 or TRBD2 (5 bases each). CDR3 size: 16 residues. Trimming removed 5 bases at V and 4 bases at J, with 19 bases between. CDR1 and CDR2 from the germline V gene are SGHRS and YFSETQ. The CDR3 DNA reads as TGCGCCAGCAGTATGTTCGGGGCGGGTAAATACAATGAGCAGTTCTTC. Its protein product is CASSMFGAGKYNEQFF. Variable domain in full (rest from reference TRBV5-1 and TRBJ2-1): KAGVTQTPRYLIKTRGQQVTLSCSPISGHRSVSWYQQTPGQGLQFLFEYFSETQRNKGNFPGRFSGRQFSNSRSEMNVSTLELGDSALYLCASSMFGAGKYNEQFFGPGTRLTVL.

The chain has TRBV7-2 and TRBJ2-1; 8 nucleotides align to TRBD1. Trimming at V came to 8 bases and at J to 7 bases, leaving 7 bases not matched to a gene. There are 13 residues in the CDR3. CDR1 is SGHTA and CDR2 is FQGNSA in the germline V gene. CDR3 in amino acids: CASAGGGWNEQFF. As DNA, the CDR3 is TGTGCCAGCGCAGGGGGCGGATGGAATGAGCAGTTCTTC.